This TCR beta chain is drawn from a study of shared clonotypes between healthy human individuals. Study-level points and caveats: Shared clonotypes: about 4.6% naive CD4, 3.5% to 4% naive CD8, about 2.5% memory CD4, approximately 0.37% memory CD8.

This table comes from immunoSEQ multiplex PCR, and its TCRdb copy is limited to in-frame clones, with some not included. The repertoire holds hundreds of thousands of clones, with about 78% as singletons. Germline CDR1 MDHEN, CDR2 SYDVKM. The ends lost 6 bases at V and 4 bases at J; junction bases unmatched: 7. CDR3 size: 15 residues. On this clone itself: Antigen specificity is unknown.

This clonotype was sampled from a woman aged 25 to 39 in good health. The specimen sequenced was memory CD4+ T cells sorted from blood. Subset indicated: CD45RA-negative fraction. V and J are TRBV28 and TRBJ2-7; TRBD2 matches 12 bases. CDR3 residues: CASRIPGTSGYEQYF. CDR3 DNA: TGTGCCAGCAGAATCCCCGGGACTAGCGGGTACGAGCAGTACTTC.